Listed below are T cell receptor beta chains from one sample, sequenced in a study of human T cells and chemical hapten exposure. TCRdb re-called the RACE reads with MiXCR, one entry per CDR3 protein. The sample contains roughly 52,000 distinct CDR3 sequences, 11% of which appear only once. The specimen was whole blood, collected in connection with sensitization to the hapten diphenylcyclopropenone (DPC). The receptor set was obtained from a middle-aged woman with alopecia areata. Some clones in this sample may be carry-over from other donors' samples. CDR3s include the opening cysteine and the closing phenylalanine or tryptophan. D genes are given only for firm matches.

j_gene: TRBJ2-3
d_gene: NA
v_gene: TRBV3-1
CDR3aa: CASSLHGGTSTDTQYF

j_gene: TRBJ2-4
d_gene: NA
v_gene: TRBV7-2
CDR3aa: CASSLATQGGIQYF

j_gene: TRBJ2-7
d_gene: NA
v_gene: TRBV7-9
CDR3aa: CASSLGGLGAYEQYF

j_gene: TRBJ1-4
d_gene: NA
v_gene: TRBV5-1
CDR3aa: CASSLGARVDKLFF

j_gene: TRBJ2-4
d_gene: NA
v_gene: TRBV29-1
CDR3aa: CSAREKNIQYF

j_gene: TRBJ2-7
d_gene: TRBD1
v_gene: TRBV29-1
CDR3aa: CSVEGPGTDYEQYF

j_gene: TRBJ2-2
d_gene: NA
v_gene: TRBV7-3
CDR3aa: CASSFGWSGELFF

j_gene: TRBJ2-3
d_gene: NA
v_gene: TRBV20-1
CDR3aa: CSARDGGSSTDTQYF

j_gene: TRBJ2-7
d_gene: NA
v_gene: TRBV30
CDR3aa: CAWSEQGRVYEQYF

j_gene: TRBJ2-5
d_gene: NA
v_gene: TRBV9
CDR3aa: CASSASLGEETQYF

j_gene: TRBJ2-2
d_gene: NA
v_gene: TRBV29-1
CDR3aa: CSVGYTTGELFF

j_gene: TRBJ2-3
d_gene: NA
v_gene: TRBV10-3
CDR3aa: CAISESYAESTDTQYF

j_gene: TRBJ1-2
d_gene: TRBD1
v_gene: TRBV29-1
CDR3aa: CSVAGTGSDYGYTF

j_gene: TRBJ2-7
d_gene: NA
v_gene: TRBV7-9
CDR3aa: CASSQGGLGANEQYF

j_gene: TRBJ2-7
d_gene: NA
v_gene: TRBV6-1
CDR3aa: CASWQGFNSYEQYF

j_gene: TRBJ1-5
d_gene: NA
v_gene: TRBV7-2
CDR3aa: CASSPHTGNQPQHF

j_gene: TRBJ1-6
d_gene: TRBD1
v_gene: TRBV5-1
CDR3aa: CASSLNPGQGYSPLHF

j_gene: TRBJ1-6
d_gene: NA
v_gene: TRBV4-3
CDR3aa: CASSQASGRGSPLHF

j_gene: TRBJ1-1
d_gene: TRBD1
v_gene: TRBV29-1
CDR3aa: CSAPKDRVAFF

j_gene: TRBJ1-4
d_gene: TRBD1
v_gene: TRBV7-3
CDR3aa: CASSLGQGATNEKLFF

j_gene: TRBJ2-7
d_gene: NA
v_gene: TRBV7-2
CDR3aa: CASSSDRGGEQYF

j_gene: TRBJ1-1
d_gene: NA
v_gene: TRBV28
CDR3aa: CASSLVTGRTEAFF

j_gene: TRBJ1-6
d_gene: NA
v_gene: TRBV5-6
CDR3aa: CASRTGAESPLHF

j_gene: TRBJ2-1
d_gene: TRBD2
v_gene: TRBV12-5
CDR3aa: CASGKGLAVNEQFF

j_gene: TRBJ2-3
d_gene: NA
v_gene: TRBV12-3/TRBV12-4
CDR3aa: CASSPGGGATDTQYF

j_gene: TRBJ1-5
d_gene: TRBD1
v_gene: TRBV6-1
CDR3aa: CASSHETGSNQPQHF

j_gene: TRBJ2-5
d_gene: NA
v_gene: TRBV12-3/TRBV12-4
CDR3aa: CASSLARSETQYF

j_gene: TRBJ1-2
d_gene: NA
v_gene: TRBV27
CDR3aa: CATRGEDYGYTF

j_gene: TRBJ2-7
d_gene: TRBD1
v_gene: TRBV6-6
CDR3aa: CASSQGQGREQYF

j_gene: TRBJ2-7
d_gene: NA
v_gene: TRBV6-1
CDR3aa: CASSEALHEQYF

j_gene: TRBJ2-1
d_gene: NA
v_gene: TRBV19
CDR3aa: CASSTWDGGYNEQFF

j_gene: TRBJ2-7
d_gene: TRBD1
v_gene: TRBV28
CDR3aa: CASNARGQGAYEQYF

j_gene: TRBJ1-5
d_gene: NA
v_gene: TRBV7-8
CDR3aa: CASSLAPRNQPQHF

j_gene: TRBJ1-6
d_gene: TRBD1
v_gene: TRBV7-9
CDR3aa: CASSSWTGGEGSPLHF

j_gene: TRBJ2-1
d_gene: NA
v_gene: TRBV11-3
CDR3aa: CASSLIFTSSGNEQFF

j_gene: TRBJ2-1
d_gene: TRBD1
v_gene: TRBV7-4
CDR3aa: CASNMTGVAQGSEQFF

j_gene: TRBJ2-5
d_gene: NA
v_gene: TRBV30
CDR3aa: CAWNPGPMETQYF

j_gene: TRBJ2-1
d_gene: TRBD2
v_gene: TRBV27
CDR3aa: CASSTIAGGPFNEQFF

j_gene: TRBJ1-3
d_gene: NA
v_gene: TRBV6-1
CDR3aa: CASSGVNSGNTIYF

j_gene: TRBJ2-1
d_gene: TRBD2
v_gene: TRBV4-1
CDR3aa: CASSHLASLLLAGGRSYNEQFF

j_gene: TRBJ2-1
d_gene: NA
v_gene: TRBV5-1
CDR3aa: CASSLDWAYEQFF

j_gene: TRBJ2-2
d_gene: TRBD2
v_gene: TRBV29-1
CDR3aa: CSVDVAGAGELFF

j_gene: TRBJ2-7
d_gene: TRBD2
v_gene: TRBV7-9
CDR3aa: CASSPGLTLREQYF

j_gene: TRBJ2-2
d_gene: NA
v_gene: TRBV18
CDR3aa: CASSPPYSGTNTGELFF

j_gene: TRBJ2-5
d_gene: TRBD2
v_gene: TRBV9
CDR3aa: CASSVLAGVEETQYF

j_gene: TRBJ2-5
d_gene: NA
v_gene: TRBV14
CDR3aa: CASSQGRLQETQYF

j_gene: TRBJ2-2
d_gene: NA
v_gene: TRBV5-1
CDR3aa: CASSTYRGPRNTGELFF

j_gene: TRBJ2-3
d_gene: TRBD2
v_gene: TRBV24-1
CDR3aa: CATSGASGGSTDTQYF

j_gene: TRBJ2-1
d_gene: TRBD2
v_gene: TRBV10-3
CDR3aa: CAVTRTSGGTYNEQFF

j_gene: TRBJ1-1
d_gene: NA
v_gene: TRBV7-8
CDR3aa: CASSQVAGTTEAFF